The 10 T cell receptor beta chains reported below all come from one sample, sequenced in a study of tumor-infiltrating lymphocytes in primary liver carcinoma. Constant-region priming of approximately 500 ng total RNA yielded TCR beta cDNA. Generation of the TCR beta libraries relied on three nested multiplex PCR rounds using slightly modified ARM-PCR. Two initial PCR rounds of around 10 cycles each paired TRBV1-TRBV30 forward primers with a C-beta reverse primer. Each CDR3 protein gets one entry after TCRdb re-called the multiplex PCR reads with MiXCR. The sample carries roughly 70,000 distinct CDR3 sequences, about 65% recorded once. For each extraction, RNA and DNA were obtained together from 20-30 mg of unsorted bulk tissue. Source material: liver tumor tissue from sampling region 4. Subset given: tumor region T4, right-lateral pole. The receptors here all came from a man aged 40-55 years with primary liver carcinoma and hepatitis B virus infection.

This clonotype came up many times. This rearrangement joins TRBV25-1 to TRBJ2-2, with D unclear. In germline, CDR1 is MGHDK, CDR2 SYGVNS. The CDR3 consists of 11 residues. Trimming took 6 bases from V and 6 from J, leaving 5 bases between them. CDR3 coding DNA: TGTGCCAGCAGGGGCGCCGGGGAGCTGTTTTTT. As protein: CASRGAGELFF. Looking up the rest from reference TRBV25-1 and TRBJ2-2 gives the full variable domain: EADIYQTPRYLVIGTGKKITLECSQTMGHDKMYWYQQDPGMELHLIHYSYGVNSTEKGDLSSESTVSRIRTEHFPLTLESARPSHTSQYLCASRGAGELFFGEGSRLTVL.

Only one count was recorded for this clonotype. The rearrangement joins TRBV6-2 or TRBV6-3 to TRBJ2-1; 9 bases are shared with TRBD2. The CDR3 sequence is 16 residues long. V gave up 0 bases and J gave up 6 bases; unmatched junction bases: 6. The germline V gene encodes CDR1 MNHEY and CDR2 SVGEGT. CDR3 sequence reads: CASSYSRSSGANEQFF. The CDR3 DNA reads TGTGCCAGCAGTTACTCCCGGTCTAGCGGGGCCAATGAGCAGTTCTTC.

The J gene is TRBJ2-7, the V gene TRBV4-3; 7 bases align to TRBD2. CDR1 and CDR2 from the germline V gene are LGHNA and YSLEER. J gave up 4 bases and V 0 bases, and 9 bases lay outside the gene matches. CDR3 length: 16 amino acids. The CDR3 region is CASSQEVGTKFYEQYF. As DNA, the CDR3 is TGCGCCAGCAGCCAAGAGGTGGGGACTAAGTTTTACGAGCAGTACTTC.

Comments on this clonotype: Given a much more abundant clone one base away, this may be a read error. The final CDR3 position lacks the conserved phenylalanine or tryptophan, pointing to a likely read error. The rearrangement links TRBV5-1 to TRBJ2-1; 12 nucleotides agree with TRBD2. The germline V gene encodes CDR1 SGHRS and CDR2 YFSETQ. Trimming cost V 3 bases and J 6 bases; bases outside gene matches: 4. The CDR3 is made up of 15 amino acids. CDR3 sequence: CASSSLAGGPNEQFL. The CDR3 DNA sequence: TGCGCCAGCAGCTCTCTAGCGGGAGGGCCCAATGAGCAGTTCCTC.

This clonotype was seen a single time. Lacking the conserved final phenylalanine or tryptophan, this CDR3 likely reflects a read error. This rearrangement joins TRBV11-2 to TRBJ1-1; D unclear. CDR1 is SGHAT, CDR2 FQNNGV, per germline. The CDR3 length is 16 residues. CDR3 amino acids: CASSRGRAEVFTEAFL. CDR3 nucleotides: TGCGCCAGCAGCCGAGGTAGGGCAGAGGTCTTCACTGAAGCTTTCCTT.

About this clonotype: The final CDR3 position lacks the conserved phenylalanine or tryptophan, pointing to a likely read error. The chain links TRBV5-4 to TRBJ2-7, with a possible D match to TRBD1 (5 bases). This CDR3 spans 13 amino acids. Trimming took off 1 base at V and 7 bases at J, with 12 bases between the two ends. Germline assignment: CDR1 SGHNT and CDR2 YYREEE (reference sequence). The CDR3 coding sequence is TGTGCCAGCAGCTTGCAGGGTTTCTATGAGCAGTACCTT. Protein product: CASSLQGFYEQYL.

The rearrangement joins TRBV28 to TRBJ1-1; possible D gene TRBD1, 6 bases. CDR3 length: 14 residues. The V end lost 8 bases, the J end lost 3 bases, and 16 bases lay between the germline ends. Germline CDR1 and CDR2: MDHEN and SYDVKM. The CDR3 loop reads CASFKTPGDTEAFF. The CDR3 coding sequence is TGTGCCAGCTTCAAGACCCCAGGGGACACTGAAGCTTTCTTT.

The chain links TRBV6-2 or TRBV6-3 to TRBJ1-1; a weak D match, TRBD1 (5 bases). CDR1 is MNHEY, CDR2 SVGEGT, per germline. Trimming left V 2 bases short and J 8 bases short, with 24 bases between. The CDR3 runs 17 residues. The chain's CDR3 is CASSYVTEGPMNTEAFF. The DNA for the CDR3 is TGTGCCAGCAGTTACGTCACAGAGGGGCCCATGAATACCGAAGCTTTCTTT.

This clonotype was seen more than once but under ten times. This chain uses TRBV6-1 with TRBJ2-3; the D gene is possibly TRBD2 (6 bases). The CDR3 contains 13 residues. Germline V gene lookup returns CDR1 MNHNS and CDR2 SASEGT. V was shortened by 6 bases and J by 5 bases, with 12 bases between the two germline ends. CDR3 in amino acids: CASSLGGIDTQYF. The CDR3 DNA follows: TGTGCCAGCAGCCTCGGGGGTATAGATACGCAGTATTTT.

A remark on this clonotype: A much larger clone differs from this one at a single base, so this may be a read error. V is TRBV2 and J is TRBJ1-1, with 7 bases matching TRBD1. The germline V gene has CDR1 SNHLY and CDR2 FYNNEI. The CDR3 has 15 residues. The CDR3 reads CASTEQGSMNTEAFF. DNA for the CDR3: TGTGCCAGCACTGAACAGGGGTCGATGAACACTGAAGCTTTCTTT. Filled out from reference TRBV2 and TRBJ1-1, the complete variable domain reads EPEVTQTPSHQVTQMGQEVILRCVPISNHLYFYWYRQILGQKVEFLVSFYNNEISEKSEIFDDQFSVERPDGSNFTLKIRSTKLEDSAMYFCASTEQGSMNTEAFFGQGTRLTVV.